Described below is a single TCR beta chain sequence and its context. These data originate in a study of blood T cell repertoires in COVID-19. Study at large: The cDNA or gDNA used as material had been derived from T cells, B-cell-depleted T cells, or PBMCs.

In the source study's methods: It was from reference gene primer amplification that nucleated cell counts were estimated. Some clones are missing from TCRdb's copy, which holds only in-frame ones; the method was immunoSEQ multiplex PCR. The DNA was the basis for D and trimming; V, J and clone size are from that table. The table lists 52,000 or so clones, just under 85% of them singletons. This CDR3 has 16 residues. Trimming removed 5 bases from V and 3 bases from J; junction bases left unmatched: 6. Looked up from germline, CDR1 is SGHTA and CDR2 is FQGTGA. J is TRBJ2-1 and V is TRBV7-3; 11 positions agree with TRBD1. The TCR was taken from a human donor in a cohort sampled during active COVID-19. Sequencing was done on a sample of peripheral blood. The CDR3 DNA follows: TGTGCCAGCAGCCTACCCGGGACAGGGGGCTACAATGAGCAGTTCTTC. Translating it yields CASSLPGTGGYNEQFF.